This TCR beta chain was captured by sequencing in a study of immune evolution from preneoplasia to lung adenocarcinoma. In germline, CDR1 is GTSNPN, CDR2 SVGIG (reference sequence). The CDR3 is 16 residues long. J lost 0 bases, V lost 2 bases, and 5 bases had no gene match. The protocol was immunoSEQ multiplex PCR, while the TCRdb copy is restricted to in-frame clones and leaves out a portion. The sample includes just over 8,500 clones, roughly 76% seen only once; the top ten take about 8%. Two lung cancer pathologists independently confirmed each histologic diagnosis. The TCR comes from a donor aged 70 or over with lung adenocarcinoma. Sample: FFPE minimally invasive lung adenocarcinoma tissue. The V gene is TRBV30, the J gene TRBJ2-3; 10 bases are shared with TRBD2. For the CDR3, the DNA is TGTGCCTGGAGTAAAAAGACTAGCGGGAGCACAGATACGCAGTATTTT. Encoded protein: CAWSKKTSGSTDTQYF.